This T cell receptor (beta chain) originates from a study of memory CD4+ T cells and cytomegalovirus serostatus. Single viable CD3+CD4+CD8-CD45RO+ cells were sorted as the memory CD4+ T cells. Serostatus was set by detecting CMV pp150, pp28, p38, p52 IgG. Clones were sequenced by immunoSEQ multiplex PCR, and TCRdb holds only the in-frame ones, with some missing. The data hold some 44,000 clones, with around four fifths observed a single time. The CDR3 length is 16 residues. The V gene's germline CDR1 is LNHNV and CDR2 YYDKDF (reference sequence). J lost 1 base, V lost 6 bases, and 10 bases had no gene match. This clone was detected only a few times.

The receptor's source is an adult in good health and CMV-seronegative. The chain employs TRBV15 and TRBJ1-1, with TRBD1 matching 8 bases. The specimen sequenced was memory CD4+ T cells from blood. CDR3 bases: TGTGCCACCAGTCCGGGACAGGCTCTCTCGAACACTGAAGCTTTCTTT. Amino acid sequence: CATSPGQALSNTEAFF.